The entry that follows covers one T cell receptor beta chain sequence. Its antigen is not identified. The sample originates from a study of cytomegalovirus exposure and HLA in healthy donors. Overall study findings and caveats: Among TCR beta chains, those listed as cytomegalovirus-associated numbered more than 150.

This CDR3 is 14 amino acids long. The germline CDR1 and CDR2 sequences are LGHNA and YSLEER. The trim removed 1 base at V and 4 bases at J, leaving 4 bases unmatched. 13 Jbeta primers and 60 Vbeta primers were used for the PCR. Repertoires were generated with immunoSEQ multiplex PCR, while TCRdb's copy carries only in-frame clones and drops some. This repertoire shows 120,000 to 150,000 clones, 65% to 85% found once; its top ten account for more than 4%. The sequence was obtained from a woman between 40 and 55 years old in good health and CMV-seropositive. The genes are TRBV4-3 and TRBJ2-7; 7 bases are a match to TRBD1. Sequencing input: PBMCs. Here the CDR3 reads CASSQGTGRYEQYF. CDR3 nucleotide sequence: TGCGCCAGCAGCCAAGGGACAGGAAGGTACGAGCAGTACTTC.